Listed below are T cell receptor beta chains from one sample, sequenced in a study of T cell repertoires in cytomegalovirus infection. TCRdb re-analysed the reads in MiXCR, keeping a single row per CDR3 protein. The sample carries 200,000 to 250,000 distinct CDR3 sequences, approximately 7% recorded once. Input material: PBMCs. These receptors were collected from a human donor in good health (CMV status not recorded). Some clones in this sample may be carry-over from other donors' samples. CDR3s include the opening cysteine and the closing phenylalanine or tryptophan. The D gene is left open where the match is weak. Clone size is not always given. Where it is, it says once, few, many or a class for expanded clones.

V: TRBV2; size: many; D: NA; J: TRBJ2-7; DNA: TGTGCCAGCAGTGCCACAGCCTACGAGCAGTACTTC; CDR3: CASSATAYEQYF
V: TRBV28; size: many; D: NA; J: TRBJ2-2; DNA: TGTGCCAGCGCCGGAGGGCGCGCCGGGGAGCTGTTTTTT; CDR3: CASAGGRAGELFF
V: TRBV7-9; size: many; D: NA; J: TRBJ2-6; DNA: TGTGCCAGCAGCTTAGGCACTCTGGCCAACGTCCTGACTTTC; CDR3: CASSLGTLANVLTF
V: TRBV10-3; size: many; D: NA; J: TRBJ2-7; DNA: TGTGCCATCAGTGAGTCTGGCGGCTACGAGCAGTACTTC; CDR3: CAISESGGYEQYF
V: TRBV12-3/TRBV12-4; size: many; D: NA; J: TRBJ2-3; DNA: TGTGCCAGCAGTGAGACCGTCGGGTACGCAGATACGCAGTATTTT; CDR3: CASSETVGYADTQYF
V: TRBV28; size: many; D: NA; J: TRBJ1-2; DNA: TGTGCCAGCAGTATAATAGGACAGACATATGGCTACACCTTC; CDR3: CASSIIGQTYGYTF
V: TRBV19; size: many; D: TRBD1; J: TRBJ1-1; DNA: TGTGCCAGTAGCCCGGACAGGGGCGCCACTGAAGCTTTCTTT; CDR3: CASSPDRGATEAFF
V: TRBV13; size: many; D: NA; J: TRBJ2-5; DNA: TGTGCCAGCAGCAAGTGGACGGGCAAACAAGAGACCCAGTACTTC; CDR3: CASSKWTGKQETQYF
V: TRBV27; size: many; D: NA; J: TRBJ1-1; DNA: TGTGCCAGCAAATTGGTAAGGGTGAACACTGAAGCTTTCTTT; CDR3: CASKLVRVNTEAFF
V: TRBV4-1; size: NA; D: NA; J: TRBJ1-5; DNA: TGCGCCAGCAGCCAAGTTGGTAGCAATCAGCCCCAGCATTTT; CDR3: CASSQVGSNQPQHF
V: TRBV19; size: many; D: TRBD1; J: TRBJ1-1; DNA: TGTGCCAGTAGTATAGTGGTGACAGGGGACACTGAAGCTTTCTTT; CDR3: CASSIVVTGDTEAFF
V: TRBV15; size: many; D: TRBD2; J: TRBJ2-5; DNA: TGTGCCACCAGCAGAGACAAGGGACTAGCCCTGGAGACCCAGTACTTC; CDR3: CATSRDKGLALETQYF
V: TRBV28; size: few; D: NA; J: TRBJ1-1; DNA: TGTGCCAGCAGTTTTAGAGGGTTTTACACTGAAGCTTTCTTT; CDR3: CASSFRGFYTEAFF
V: TRBV29-1; size: few; D: TRBD1; J: TRBJ2-7; DNA: TGCAGCGCCGTTGACAGGGTCTCCCACGAGCAGTACTTC; CDR3: CSAVDRVSHEQYF
V: TRBV12-3/TRBV12-4; size: many; D: TRBD2; J: TRBJ2-1; DNA: TGTGCCAGCAGTCCACTAGCGGCCTCCTACAATGAGCAGTTCTTC; CDR3: CASSPLAASYNEQFF
V: TRBV14; size: many; D: TRBD1; J: TRBJ1-2; DNA: TGTGCCAGCAGCCAAGACCCAAGTGGGGCCGGGACAGGGGGTGGCTACACCTTC; CDR3: CASSQDPSGAGTGGGYTF
V: TRBV20-1; size: many; D: NA; J: TRBJ1-1; DNA: TGCAGTGCTTATTCAGGGAGGCCCACTGAAGCTTTCTTT; CDR3: CSAYSGRPTEAFF
V: TRBV29-1; size: NA; D: NA; J: TRBJ2-3; DNA: TGCAGCGTTGAAGAGGGACGGAGCACAGATACGCAGTATTTT; CDR3: CSVEEGRSTDTQYF